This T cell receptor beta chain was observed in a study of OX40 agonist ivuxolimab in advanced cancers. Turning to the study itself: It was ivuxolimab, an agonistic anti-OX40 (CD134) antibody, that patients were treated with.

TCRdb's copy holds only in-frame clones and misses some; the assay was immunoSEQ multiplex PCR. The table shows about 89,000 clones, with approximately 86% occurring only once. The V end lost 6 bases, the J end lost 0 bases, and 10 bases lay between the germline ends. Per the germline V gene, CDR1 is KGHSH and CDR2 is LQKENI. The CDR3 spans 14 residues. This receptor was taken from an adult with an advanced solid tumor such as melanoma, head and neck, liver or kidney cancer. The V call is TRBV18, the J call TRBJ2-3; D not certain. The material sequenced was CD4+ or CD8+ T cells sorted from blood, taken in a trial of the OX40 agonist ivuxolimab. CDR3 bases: TGTGCCAGCTCCCTAGGGCCTAGCACAGATACGCAGTATTTT. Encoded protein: CASSLGPSTDTQYF.